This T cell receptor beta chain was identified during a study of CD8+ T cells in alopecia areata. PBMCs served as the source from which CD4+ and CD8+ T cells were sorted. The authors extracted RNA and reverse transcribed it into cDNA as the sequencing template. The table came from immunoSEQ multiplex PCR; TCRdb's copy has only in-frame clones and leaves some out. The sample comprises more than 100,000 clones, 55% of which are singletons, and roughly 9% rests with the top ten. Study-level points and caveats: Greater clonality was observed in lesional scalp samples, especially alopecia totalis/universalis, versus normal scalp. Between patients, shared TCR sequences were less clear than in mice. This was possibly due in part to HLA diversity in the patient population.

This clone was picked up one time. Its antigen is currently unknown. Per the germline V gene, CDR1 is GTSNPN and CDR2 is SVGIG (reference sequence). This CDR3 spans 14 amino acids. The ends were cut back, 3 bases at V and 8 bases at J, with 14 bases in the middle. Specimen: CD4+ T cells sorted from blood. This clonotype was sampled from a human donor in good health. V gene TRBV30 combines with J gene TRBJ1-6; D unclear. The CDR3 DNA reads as TGTGCCTGGAGCTCTGGCAGTATTGATTCACCCCTCCACTTT. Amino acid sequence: CAWSSGSIDSPLHF.